This TCR beta chain was identified in a study of radiation and T cells in renal cell carcinoma. Regarding the study as a whole: In blood, top tumor clones expanded by 2 weeks, shrinking by 4.

Produced via immunoSEQ multiplex PCR; TCRdb's table is partial and in-frame only. Of fewer than 200,000 clones in the sample, approximately 90% were seen once. This clone was detected a few times. The target antigen is unknown. Trimming removed 4 bases from V and 2 bases from J, with 20 bases in between. The CDR3 length is 17 residues. The germline V gene encodes CDR1 LNHDA and CDR2 SQIVND (reference sequence). This sample's time point: blood 4 weeks post-SBRT, at nephrectomy. The treatment is: 15 Gy SBRT to primary tumor, nephrectomy 4 weeks later. This TCR derives from a woman aged 50 to 60 with renal cell carcinoma. Sequenced here: blood, sampled from a patient whose treatment included radiotherapy and nephrectomy. The gene calls are TRBV19 and TRBJ1-2; maybe TRBD1 (5 bases). The CDR3, as DNA: TGTGCCAGTAGTACCAAGTACCGGGGCTTCGGGAACTATGGCTACACCTTC. Amino acid sequence: CASSTKYRGFGNYGYTF.